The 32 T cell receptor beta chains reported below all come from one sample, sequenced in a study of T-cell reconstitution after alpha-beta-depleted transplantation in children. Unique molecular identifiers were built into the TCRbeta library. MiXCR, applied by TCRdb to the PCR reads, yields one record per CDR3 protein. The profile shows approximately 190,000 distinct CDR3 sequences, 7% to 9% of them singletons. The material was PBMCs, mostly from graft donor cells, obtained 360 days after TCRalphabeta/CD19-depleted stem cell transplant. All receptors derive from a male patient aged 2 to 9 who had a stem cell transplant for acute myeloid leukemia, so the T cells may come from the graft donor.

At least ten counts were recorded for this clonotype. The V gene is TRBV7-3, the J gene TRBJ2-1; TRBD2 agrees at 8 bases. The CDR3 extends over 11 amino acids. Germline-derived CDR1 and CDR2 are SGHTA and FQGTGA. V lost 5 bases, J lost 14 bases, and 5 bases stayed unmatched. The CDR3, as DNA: TGTGCCAGCAGCCGGGGGGGCCTAAAGTTCTTC. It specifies CASSRGGLKFF.

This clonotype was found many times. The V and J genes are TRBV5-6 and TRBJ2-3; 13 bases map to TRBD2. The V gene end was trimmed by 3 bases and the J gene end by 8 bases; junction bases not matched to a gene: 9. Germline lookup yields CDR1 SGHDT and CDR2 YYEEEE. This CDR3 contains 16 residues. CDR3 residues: CASSWGTSGAPGTQYF. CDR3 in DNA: TGTGCCAGCAGCTGGGGGACTAGCGGGGCACCGGGTACGCAGTATTTT. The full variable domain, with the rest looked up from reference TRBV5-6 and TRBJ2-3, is DAGVTQSPTHLIKTRGQQVTLRCSPKSGHDTVSWYQQALGQGPQFIFQYYEEEERQRGNFPDRFSGHQFPNYSSELNVNALLLGDSALYLCASSWGTSGAPGTQYFGPGTRLTVL.

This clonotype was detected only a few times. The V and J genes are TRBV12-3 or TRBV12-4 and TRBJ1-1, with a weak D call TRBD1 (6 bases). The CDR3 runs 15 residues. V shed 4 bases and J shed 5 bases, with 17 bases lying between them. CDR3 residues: CASSSLGGRGTEAFF. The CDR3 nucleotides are TGTGCCAGCAGTTCCTTGGGGGGGCGGGGAACTGAAGCTTTCTTT.

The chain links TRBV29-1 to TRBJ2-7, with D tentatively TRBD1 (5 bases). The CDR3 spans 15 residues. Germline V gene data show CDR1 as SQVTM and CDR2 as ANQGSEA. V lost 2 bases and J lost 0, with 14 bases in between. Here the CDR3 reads CSVESPTGSSYEQYF. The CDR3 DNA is TGCAGCGTTGAAAGCCCCACAGGTAGCTCCTACGAGCAGTACTTC.

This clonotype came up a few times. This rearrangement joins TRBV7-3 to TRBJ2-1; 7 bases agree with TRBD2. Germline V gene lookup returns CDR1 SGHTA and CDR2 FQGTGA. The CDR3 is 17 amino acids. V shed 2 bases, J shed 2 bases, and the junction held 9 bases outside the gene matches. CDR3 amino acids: CASSLEGGGGPYNEQFF. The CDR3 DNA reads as TGTGCCAGCAGCTTAGAGGGAGGCGGGGGTCCCTACAATGAGCAGTTCTTC.

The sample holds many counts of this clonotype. CDR3 in amino acids: CASSDRGRVTEAFF. The CDR3, as DNA: TGCGCCAGCAGCGACAGGGGGCGCGTAACTGAAGCTTTCTTT. This chain uses TRBV5-1 with TRBJ1-1; 10 bases map to TRBD1. With 4 bases clipped from V and 5 bases from J, the junction kept 5 bases outside the gene matches. This CDR3 contains 14 residues. The germline gives CDR1 SGHRS, CDR2 YFSETQ.

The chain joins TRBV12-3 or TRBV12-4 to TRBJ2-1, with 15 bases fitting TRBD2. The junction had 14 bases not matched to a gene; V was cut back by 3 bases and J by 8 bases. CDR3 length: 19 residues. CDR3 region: CASSFRTSGRVGAVHEQFF. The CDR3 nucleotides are TGTGCCAGCAGTTTCAGGACTAGCGGGAGGGTGGGTGCGGTTCATGAGCAGTTCTTC.

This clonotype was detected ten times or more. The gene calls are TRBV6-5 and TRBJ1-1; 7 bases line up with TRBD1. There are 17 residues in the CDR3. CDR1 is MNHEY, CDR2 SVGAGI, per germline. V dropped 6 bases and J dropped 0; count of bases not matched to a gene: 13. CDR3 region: CASRYRQGGWVNTEAFF. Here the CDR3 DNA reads TGTGCCAGCAGGTATAGACAGGGTGGGTGGGTGAACACTGAAGCTTTCTTT.

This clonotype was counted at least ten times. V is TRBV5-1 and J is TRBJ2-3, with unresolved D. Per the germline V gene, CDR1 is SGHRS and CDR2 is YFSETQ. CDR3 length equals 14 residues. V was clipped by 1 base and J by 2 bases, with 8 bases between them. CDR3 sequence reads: CASSLSTLTDTQYF. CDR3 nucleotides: TGCGCCAGCAGCTTGTCGACCCTCACAGATACGCAGTATTTT.

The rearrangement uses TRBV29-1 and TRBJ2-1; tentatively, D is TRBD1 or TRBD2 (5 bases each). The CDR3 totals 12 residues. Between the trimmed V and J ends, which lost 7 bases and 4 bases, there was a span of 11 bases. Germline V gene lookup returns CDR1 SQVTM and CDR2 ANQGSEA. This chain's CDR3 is CSAGTVYNEQFF. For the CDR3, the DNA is TGCAGCGCCGGGACCGTTTACAATGAGCAGTTCTTC.

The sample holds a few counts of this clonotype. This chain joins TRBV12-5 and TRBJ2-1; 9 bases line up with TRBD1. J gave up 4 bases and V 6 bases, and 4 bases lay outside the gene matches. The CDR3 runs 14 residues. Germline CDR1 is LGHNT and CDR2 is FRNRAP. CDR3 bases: TGTGCTAGTGGCCCGGGACAGGGTTACAATGAGCAGTTCTTC. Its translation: CASGPGQGYNEQFF.

This chain's CDR3 is CASSFIRPLRPDPLKETQYF. As DNA, the CDR3 is TGTGCCAGCAGTTTTATTCGACCCCTCCGCCCGGACCCGTTGAAAGAGACCCAGTACTTC. The V and J genes are TRBV12-3 or TRBV12-4 and TRBJ2-5, with unresolved D. Trimming pared 3 bases from V and 3 bases from J, leaving 29 bases between. The CDR3 has 20 amino acids.

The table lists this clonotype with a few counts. The CDR3 DNA follows: TGTGCCAGCAGCCCTCTCCAGGGTTCCACCGGGGAGCTGTTTTTT. Its translation is CASSPLQGSTGELFF. The chain joins TRBV7-4 to TRBJ2-2, with D possibly being TRBD1 (5 bases). CDR3 size: 15 residues. The germline V gene has CDR1 SGHVT and CDR2 SQSDAQ. Trimming removed 5 bases at V and 4 bases at J, with 14 bases between.

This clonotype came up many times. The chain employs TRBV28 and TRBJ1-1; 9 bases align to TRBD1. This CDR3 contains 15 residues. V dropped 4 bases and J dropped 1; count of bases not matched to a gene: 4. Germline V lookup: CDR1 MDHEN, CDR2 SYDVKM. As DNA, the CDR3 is TGTGCCAGCAGTTCCTTGACAGGGGGGAACACTGAAGCTTTCTTT. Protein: CASSSLTGGNTEAFF.

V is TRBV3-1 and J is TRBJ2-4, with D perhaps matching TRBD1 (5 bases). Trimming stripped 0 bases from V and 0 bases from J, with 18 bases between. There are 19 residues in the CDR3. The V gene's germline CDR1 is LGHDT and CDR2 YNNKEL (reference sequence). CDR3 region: CASSQEPSLQDLAKNIQYF. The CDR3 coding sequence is TGTGCCAGCAGCCAAGAACCCTCTTTACAGGATCTAGCCAAAAACATTCAGTACTTC.

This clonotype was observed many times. The chain's CDR3 is CASSSSRVSGELFF. The DNA for the CDR3 is TGTGCCAGCAGCTCAAGTAGGGTGTCCGGGGAGCTGTTTTTT. V gene TRBV7-2 combines with J gene TRBJ2-2; no firm D call. Germline loops: CDR1 SGHTA, CDR2 FQGNSA. Between the trimmed V and J ends, which lost 4 bases and 6 bases, there was a span of 12 bases. This CDR3 contains 14 residues. Full variable domain (outside the CDR3, taken from reference TRBV7-2 and TRBJ2-2): GAGVSQSPSNKVTEKGKDVELRCDPISGHTALYWYRQSLGQGLEFLIYFQGNSAPDKSGLPSDRFSAERTGGSVSTLTIQRTQQEDSAVYLCASSSSRVSGELFFGEGSRLTVL.

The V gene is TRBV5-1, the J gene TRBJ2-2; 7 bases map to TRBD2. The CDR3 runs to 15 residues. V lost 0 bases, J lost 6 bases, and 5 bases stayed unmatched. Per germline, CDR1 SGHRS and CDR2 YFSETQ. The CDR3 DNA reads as TGCGCCAGCAGCTTGGGGACTAGTGTTGCCGGGGAGCTGTTTTTT. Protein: CASSLGTSVAGELFF. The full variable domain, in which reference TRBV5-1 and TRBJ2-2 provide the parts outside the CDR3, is KAGVTQTPRYLIKTRGQQVTLSCSPISGHRSVSWYQQTPGQGLQFLFEYFSETQRNKGNFPGRFSGRQFSNSRSEMNVSTLELGDSALYLCASSLGTSVAGELFFGEGSRLTVL.

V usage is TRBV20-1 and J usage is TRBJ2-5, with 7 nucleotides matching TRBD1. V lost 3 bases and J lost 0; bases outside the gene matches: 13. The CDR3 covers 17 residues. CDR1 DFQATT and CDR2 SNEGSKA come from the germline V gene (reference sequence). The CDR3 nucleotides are TGCAGTGCTAGGATGACAGGGAGTTTCGAAAACCAAGAGACCCAGTACTTC. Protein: CSARMTGSFENQETQYF.

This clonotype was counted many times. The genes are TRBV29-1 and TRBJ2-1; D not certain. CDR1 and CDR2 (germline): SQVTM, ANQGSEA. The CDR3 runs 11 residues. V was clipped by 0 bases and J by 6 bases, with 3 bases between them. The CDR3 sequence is CSVEEANEQFF. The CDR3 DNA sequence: TGCAGCGTTGAAGAGGCCAATGAGCAGTTCTTC.

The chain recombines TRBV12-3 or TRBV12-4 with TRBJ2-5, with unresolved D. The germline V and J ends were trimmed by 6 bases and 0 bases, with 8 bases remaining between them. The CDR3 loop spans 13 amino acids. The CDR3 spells CASSPGHQETQYF. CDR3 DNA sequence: TGTGCCAGCAGCCCTGGACACCAAGAGACCCAGTACTTC.

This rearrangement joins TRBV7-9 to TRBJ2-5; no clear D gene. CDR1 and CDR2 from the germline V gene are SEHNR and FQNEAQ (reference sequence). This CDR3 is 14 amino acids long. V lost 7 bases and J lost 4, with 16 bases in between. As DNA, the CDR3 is TGTGCCAGCAAGCTGGGCAGGACGGGAGAGACCCAGTACTTC. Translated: CASKLGRTGETQYF.

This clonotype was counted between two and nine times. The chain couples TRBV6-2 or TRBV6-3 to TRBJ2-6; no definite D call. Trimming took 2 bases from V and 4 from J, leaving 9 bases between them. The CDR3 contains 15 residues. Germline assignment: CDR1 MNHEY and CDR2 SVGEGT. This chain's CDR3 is CASSYPGYGANVLTF. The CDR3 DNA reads TGTGCCAGCAGTTACCCCGGGTACGGGGCCAACGTCCTGACTTTC.

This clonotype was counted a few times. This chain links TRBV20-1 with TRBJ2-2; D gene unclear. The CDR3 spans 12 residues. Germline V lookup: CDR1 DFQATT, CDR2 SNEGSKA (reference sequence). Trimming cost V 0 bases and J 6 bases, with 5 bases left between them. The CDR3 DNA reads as TGCAGTGCTAGAGACATCCCCGGGGAGCTGTTTTTT. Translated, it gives CSARDIPGELFF.

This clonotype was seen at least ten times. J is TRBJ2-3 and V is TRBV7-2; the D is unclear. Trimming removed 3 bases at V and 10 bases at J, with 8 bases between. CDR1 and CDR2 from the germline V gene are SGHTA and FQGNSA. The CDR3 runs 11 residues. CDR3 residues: CASSLELAQYF. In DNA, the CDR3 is TGTGCCAGCAGCTTGGAGTTGGCGCAGTATTTT.

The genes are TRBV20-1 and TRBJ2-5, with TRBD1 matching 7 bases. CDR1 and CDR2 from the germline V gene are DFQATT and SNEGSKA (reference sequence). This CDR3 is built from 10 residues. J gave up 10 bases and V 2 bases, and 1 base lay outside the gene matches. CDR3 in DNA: TGCAGTGCTAGAAGGGACAGCCAGTACTTC. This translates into CSARRDSQYF.

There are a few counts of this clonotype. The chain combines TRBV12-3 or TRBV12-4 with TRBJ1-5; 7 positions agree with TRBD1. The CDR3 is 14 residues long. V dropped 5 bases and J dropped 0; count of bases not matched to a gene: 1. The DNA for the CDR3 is TGTGCCAGCAGTGGGACAGATAGCAATCAGCCCCAGCATTTT. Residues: CASSGTDSNQPQHF.

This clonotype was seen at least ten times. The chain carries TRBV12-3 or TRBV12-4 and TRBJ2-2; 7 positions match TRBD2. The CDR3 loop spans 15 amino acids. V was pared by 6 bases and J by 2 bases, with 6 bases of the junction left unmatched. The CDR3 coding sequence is TGTGCCAGCAGGAGCGGGACGTACAACACCGGGGAGCTGTTTTTT. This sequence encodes CASRSGTYNTGELFF.

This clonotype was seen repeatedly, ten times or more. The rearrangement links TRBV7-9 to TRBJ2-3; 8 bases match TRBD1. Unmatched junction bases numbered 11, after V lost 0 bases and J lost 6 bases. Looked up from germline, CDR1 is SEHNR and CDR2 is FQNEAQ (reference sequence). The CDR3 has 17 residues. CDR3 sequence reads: CASSLANEGQGRDTQYF. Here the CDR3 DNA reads TGTGCCAGCAGCTTAGCAAATGAAGGACAGGGCCGCGATACGCAGTATTTT.

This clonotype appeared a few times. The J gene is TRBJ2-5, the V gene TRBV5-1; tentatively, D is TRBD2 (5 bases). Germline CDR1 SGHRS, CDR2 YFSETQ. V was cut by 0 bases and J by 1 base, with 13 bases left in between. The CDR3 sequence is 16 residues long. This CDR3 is CASSLAARLPQETQYF. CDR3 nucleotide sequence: TGCGCCAGCAGCTTGGCGGCCAGACTACCCCAAGAGACCCAGTACTTC.

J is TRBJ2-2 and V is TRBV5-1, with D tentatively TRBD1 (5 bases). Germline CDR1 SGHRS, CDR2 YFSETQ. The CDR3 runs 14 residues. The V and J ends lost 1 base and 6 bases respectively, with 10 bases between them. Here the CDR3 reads CASSLLPGSGELFF. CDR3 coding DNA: TGCGCCAGCAGCTTGTTGCCAGGGTCCGGGGAGCTGTTTTTT.

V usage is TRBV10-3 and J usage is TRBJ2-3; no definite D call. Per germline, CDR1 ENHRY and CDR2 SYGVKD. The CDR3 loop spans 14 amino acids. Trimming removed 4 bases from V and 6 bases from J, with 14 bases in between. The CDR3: CAISGTNVLDTQYF. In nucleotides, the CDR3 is TGTGCCATCAGTGGAACCAATGTTTTGGATACGCAGTATTTT.

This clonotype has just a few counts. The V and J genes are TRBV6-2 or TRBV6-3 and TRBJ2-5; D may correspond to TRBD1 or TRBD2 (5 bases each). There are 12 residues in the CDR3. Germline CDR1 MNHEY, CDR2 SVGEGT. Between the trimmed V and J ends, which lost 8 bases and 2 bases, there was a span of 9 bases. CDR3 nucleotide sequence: TGTGCCAGCCCGGGGCCACAAGAGACCCAGTACTTC. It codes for CASPGPQETQYF.